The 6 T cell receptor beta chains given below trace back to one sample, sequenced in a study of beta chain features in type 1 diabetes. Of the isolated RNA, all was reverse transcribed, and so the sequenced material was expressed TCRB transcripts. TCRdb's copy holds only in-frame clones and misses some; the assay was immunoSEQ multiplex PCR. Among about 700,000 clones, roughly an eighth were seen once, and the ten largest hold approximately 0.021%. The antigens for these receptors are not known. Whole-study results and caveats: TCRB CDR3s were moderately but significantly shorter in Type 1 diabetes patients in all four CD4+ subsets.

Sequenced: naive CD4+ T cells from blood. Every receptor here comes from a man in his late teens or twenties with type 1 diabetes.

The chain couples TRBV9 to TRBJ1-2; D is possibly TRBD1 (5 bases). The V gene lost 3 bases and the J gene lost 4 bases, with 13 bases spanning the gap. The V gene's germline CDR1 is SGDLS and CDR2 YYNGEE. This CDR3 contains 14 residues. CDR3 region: CASSEEGSLYGYTF. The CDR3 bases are TGTGCCAGCAGCGAAGAGGGGTCCCTCTATGGCTACACCTTC.

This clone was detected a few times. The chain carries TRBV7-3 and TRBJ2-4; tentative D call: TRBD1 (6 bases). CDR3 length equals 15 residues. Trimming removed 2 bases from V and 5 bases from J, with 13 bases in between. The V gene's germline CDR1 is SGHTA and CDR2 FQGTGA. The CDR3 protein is CASSLGWGLENIQYF. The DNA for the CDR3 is TGTGCCAGCAGCTTAGGTTGGGGGCTGGAAAACATTCAGTACTTC. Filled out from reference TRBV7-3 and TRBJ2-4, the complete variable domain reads GAGVSQTPSNKVTEKGKYVELRCDPISGHTALYWYRQSLGQGPEFLIYFQGTGAADDSGLPNDRFFAVRPEGSVSTLKIQRTERGDSAVYLCASSLGWGLENIQYFGAGTRLSVL.

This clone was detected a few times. For the CDR3, the DNA is TGTGCCAGCAGCGCACTAACCGGGGAGCTGTTTTTT. This gives the protein CASSALTGELFF. The V and J genes are TRBV9 and TRBJ2-2; D is ambiguous. Per the germline V gene, CDR1 is SGDLS and CDR2 is YYNGEE. V was shortened by 3 bases and J by 5 bases, with 5 bases between the two germline ends. The CDR3 consists of 12 residues.

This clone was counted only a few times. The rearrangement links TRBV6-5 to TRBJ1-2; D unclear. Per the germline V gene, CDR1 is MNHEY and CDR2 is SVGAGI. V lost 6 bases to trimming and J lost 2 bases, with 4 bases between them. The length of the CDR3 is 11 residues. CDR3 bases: TGTGCCAGCAGGGCCAACTATGGCTACACCTTC. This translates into CASRANYGYTF.

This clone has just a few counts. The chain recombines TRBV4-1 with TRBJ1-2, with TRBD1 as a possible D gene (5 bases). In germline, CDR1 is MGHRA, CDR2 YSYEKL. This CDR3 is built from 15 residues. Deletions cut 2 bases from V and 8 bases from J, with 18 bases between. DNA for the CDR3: TGCGCCAGCAGCCAACCCCACGGGGGAGGTGAGGGCTACACCTTC. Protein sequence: CASSQPHGGGEGYTF.

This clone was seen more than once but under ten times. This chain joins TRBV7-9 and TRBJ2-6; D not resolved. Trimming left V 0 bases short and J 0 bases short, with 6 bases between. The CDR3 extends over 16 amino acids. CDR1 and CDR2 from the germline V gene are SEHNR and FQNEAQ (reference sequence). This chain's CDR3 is CASSLASSSGANVLTF. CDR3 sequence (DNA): TGTGCCAGCAGCTTAGCGTCAAGCTCTGGGGCCAACGTCCTGACTTTC.